Listed here is a single TCR beta chain. The antigen is unknown. CDR1 is DFQATT, CDR2 SNEGSKA, per germline (reference sequence). The V and J ends lost 6 bases and 3 bases respectively, with 5 bases between them. There are 11 residues in the CDR3. The source of the sample is a study of shared clonotypes between healthy human individuals. General observations from the study: On the whole, naive subsets had larger estimated richness than memory subsets had. Non-shared clonotypes were found to have lower generation probabilities than the clonotypes that were shared by all four of the sorted-subset donors.

The protocol was immunoSEQ multiplex PCR, while the TCRdb copy is restricted to in-frame clones and leaves out a portion. The sample gives 2,500,000 or so clones, around nine tenths of which show up once; around 0.14% is in the top ten. Division of CD4+ cells produced a CD45RA+ naive subset and a CD45RA-negative memory subset. The sequenced sample was naive CD4+ T cells sorted from blood. Subset noted: CD45RA+ positively selected. The V call is TRBV20-1, the J call TRBJ2-2; D unresolved. This receptor was obtained from a man between 18 and 29 years old in good health. The CDR3 region has the DNA TGCAGTGCCCAGTACACCGGGGAGCTGTTTTTT. Translation gives CSAQYTGELFF.